These T cell receptor beta chains were read from a single sample in a study of blood T cell repertoires in COVID-19. Sequencing was performed with immunoSEQ multiplex PCR; in TCRdb, only in-frame clones are kept and a portion is missing. The repertoire includes approximately 46,000 clones, over 80% of them detected once, and roughly 12% sits in the top ten. Sequencing was done on a sample of peripheral blood. Receptor source: a human donor in a cohort sampled during active COVID-19. Each CDR3 is given with its conserved first and last residue. Each record gives: D gene, J gene, clone size, V gene, CDR3 protein, CDR3 DNA. D genes are given only for firm matches. The listing skips clone size in some rows; elsewhere it reads once, few, many or a size class.

>TRBD2|TRBJ2-5|once|TRBV19
CASSTIGGDQETQYF
TGTGCCAGTAGTACCATCGGGGGGGACCAAGAGACCCAGTACTTC
>NA|TRBJ1-5|NA|TRBV28
CASIGSNQPQHF
TGTGCCAGCATCGGGAGCAATCAGCCCCAGCATTTT
>NA|TRBJ2-7|NA|TRBV4-1
CASSQEASKGVQYF
TGCGCCAGCAGCCAAGAAGCCAGCAAGGGGGTGCAGTACTTC
>NA|TRBJ2-5|NA|TRBV5-1
CASSLGQTLATGTQYF
TGCGCCAGCAGTCTTGGACAAACTCTTGCTACCGGGACCCAGTACTTC
>TRBD1|TRBJ2-1|NA|TRBV6-5
CASSYPGTGVNEQFF
TGTGCCAGCAGTTACCCCGGGACAGGGGTCAATGAGCAGTTCTTC
>NA|TRBJ1-2|NA|TRBV30
CAWSGAVNLYGYTF
TGTGCCTGGAGTGGGGCAGTCAACCTATATGGCTACACCTTC
>NA|TRBJ1-3|NA|TRBV28
CASTGWPAAIGNTIYF
TGTGCCAGCACCGGCTGGCCGGCGGCAATAGGAAACACCATATATTTT
>TRBD1|TRBJ1-4|NA|TRBV2
CASSDHRQGQTEKLFF
TGTGCCAGCAGTGATCACCGACAGGGGCAAACTGAAAAACTGTTTTTT
>NA|TRBJ2-3|NA|TRBV9
CASSVDAGYGTDTQYF
TGTGCCAGCAGCGTAGATGCAGGTTATGGCACAGATACGCAGTATTTT
>NA|TRBJ2-4|NA|TRBV11-2
CASSLDRGIWSDIQYF
TGTGCCAGCAGCTTAGATCGGGGGATATGGAGTGACATTCAGTACTTC
>NA|TRBJ1-1|NA|TRBV5-6
CASSLDRYNTEAFF
TGTGCCAGCAGCTTAGACAGATATAACACTGAAGCTTTCTTT
>NA|TRBJ2-1|NA|TRBV28
CASSPPNRSAQFF
TGTGCCAGCAGCCCTCCCAACAGGAGCGCGCAGTTCTTC
>NA|TRBJ1-6|NA|TRBV19
CASSTGDSPLHF
TGTGCCAGTAGTACAGGGGATTCACCCCTCCACTTT
>NA|TRBJ1-3|NA|TRBV19
CASSFFTSGTKGGNTIYF
TGTGCCAGTAGCTTCTTCACATCCGGGACTAAGGGTGGAAACACCATATATTTT
>NA|TRBJ1-1|NA|TRBV25-1
CASSRVGIEAFF
TGTGCCAGCAGTAGGGTCGGGATCGAAGCTTTCTTT
>TRBD2|TRBJ2-3|NA|TRBV7-2
CASSLGLVGDTQYF
TGTGCCAGCAGCCTGGGACTAGTGGGAGATACGCAGTATTTT
>TRBD1|TRBJ2-1|NA|TRBV2
CAGSRDRNNEQFF
TGTGCCGGTTCCCGGGACAGGAACAATGAGCAGTTCTTC
>TRBD2|TRBJ2-1|NA|TRBV6-5
CASNIFSGGASEQFF
TGTGCCAGCAATATCTTTAGCGGGGGGGCCAGTGAGCAGTTCTTC
>NA|TRBJ1-2|NA|TRBV28
CASSPILSGNYGYTF
TGTGCCAGCAGTCCTATATTATCCGGGAATTATGGCTACACCTTC
>TRBD1|TRBJ1-2|once|TRBV7-2
CASSLARGYNYGYTF
TGTGCCAGCAGCTTAGCCAGGGGGTATAACTATGGCTACACCTTC
>TRBD1|TRBJ1-1|NA|TRBV10-3
CAISEGQGSEAFF
TGTGCCATCAGTGAGGGACAGGGTTCTGAAGCTTTCTTT
>TRBD1|TRBJ2-7|NA|TRBV19
CASSRTGVPPYEQYF
TGTGCCAGTAGTAGGACAGGTGTACCGCCTTACGAGCAGTACTTC
>NA|TRBJ1-3|NA|TRBV19
CASRTLSSGNTIYF
TGTGCCAGTAGGACACTTAGCTCTGGAAACACCATATATTTT
>TRBD1|TRBJ2-7|once|TRBV6-2/TRBV6-3
CASSSLRDRDYEQYF
TGTGCCAGCAGTTCTCTCCGGGACAGGGACTACGAGCAGTACTTC
>TRBD1|TRBJ2-5|NA|TRBV6-2/TRBV6-3
CASSYSGQGWRETQYF
TGTGCCAGCAGTTACTCGGGACAGGGTTGGAGGGAGACCCAGTACTTC
>TRBD2|TRBJ2-3|NA|TRBV5-1
CASSFAGEDTQYF
TGCGCCAGCAGCTTCGCGGGGGAAGATACGCAGTATTTT
>NA|TRBJ2-7|NA|TRBV29-1
CSVETTGNYEQYF
TGCAGCGTTGAAACAACAGGGAACTACGAGCAGTACTTC
>NA|TRBJ1-6|NA|TRBV6-1
CASSEGVGGNSPLHF
TGTGCCAGCAGTGAGGGGGTAGGGGGTAATTCACCCCTCCACTTT
>NA|TRBJ2-5|NA|TRBV5-1
CASSLVAEQETQYF
TGCGCCAGCAGCTTGGTTGCGGAGCAAGAGACCCAGTACTTC
>TRBD1|TRBJ1-2|few|TRBV5-6
CASSRFTPTGPDGYTF
TGTGCCAGCAGCCGATTTACCCCGACAGGGCCTGATGGCTACACCTTC
>NA|TRBJ2-3|NA|TRBV28
CASSLGGFAQYF
TGTGCCAGCAGTTTAGGGGGGTTCGCGCAGTATTTT
>NA|TRBJ1-2|NA|TRBV28
CASTLRRGGVYGYTF
TGTGCCAGCACCCTCCGGCGTGGGGGCGTCTATGGCTACACCTTC
>NA|TRBJ2-7|few|TRBV11-2
CASSLERGISYEQYF
TGTGCCAGCAGCTTAGAAAGAGGGATCTCCTACGAGCAGTACTTC
>TRBD1|TRBJ2-7|NA|TRBV7-2
CASSLPSGQGAAEQYF
TGTGCCAGCAGCTTGCCCTCGGGACAGGGGGCAGCGGAGCAGTACTTC
>NA|TRBJ2-7|NA|TRBV5-1
CASRPRTEIHYEQYF
TGCGCCAGCCGGCCCCGGACAGAAATCCACTACGAGCAGTACTTC
>NA|TRBJ2-5|NA|TRBV2
CASRGQIETQYF
TGTGCCAGTAGGGGACAAATTGAGACCCAGTACTTC
>NA|TRBJ1-2|NA|TRBV30
CAWSVTGYGYTF
TGTGCCTGGAGTGTGACAGGCTATGGCTACACCTTC
>NA|TRBJ1-2|NA|TRBV7-3
CASSDPGYGYTF
TGTGCCAGCAGCGATCCGGGCTATGGCTACACCTTC
>NA|TRBJ1-2|NA|TRBV27
CASSFGGVAHYGYTF
TGTGCCAGCAGTTTTGGAGGGGTGGCCCATTATGGCTACACCTTC
>TRBD1|TRBJ1-5|NA|TRBV5-4
CASSLGPMDRGSNQPQHF
TGTGCCAGCAGCTTGGGGCCCATGGACAGGGGGAGCAATCAGCCCCAGCATTTT
>NA|TRBJ1-1|NA|TRBV19
CASSGDTYTEAFF
TGTGCCAGTAGCGGGGACACCTACACTGAAGCTTTCTTT
>NA|TRBJ1-2|NA|TRBV2
CASSETRGYGYTF
TGTGCCAGCAGTGAAACCCGCGGCTATGGCTACACCTTC
>TRBD2|TRBJ2-1|NA|TRBV2
CALPGLAVDEQFF
TGTGCATTACCGGGACTAGCGGTAGATGAGCAGTTCTTC
>NA|TRBJ1-2|few|TRBV10-3
CAISESTTANYGYTF
TGTGCCATCAGTGAGTCGACTACCGCTAACTATGGCTACACCTTC
>NA|TRBJ2-7|NA|TRBV18
CASSSQGVPPYEQYF
TGTGCCAGCTCCTCCCAGGGCGTACCCCCTTACGAGCAGTACTTC
>TRBD1|TRBJ2-7|NA|TRBV7-8
CASSLRTPGQGSHEQYF
TGTGCCAGCAGCTTACGAACACCGGGACAGGGGAGTCACGAGCAGTACTTC
>NA|TRBJ1-3|NA|TRBV6-5
CASSRAYSGNTIYF
TGTGCCAGCAGCCGCGCTTACTCTGGAAACACCATATATTTT
>TRBD1|TRBJ1-1|NA|TRBV5-1
CASSLGSRGLNTEAFF
TGCGCCAGCAGCTTGGGATCGAGGGGGCTGAACACTGAAGCTTTCTTT
>NA|TRBJ2-1|NA|TRBV5-5
CASTQVRSGNEQFF
TGTGCCAGCACCCAGGTTAGGTCTGGTAATGAGCAGTTCTTC
>NA|TRBJ1-2|NA|TRBV15
CATSRDFSREILNSPPVLSYTF
TGTGCCACCAGCAGAGATTTCAGCAGGGAAATACTCAATAGCCCCCCGGTTTTAAGCTACACCTTC
>NA|TRBJ1-6|NA|TRBV30
CAWTGNNSPLHF
TGTGCCTGGACAGGGAACAATTCACCCCTCCACTTT
>TRBD1|TRBJ1-5|NA|TRBV19
CARNSTGTGRDQPQHF
TGTGCCAGGAACAGCACCGGGACAGGGAGGGACCAGCCCCAGCATTTT
>NA|TRBJ1-5|NA|TRBV6-6
CASTPTSNQPQHF
TGTGCCAGCACTCCAACAAGCAATCAGCCCCAGCATTTT
>NA|TRBJ2-6|NA|TRBV3-1/TRBV3-2
CASSQDISGANVLTF
TGTGCCAGCAGCCAAGATATCTCTGGGGCCAACGTCCTGACTTTC
>NA|TRBJ1-2|NA|TRBV6-2/TRBV6-3
CASSFRDTSPYTF
TGTGCCAGCAGTTTCCGGGACACAAGCCCCTACACCTTC
>NA|TRBJ1-1|NA|TRBV6-5
CASSPGGGDTEAFF
TGTGCCAGCAGTCCTGGCGGAGGGGACACTGAAGCTTTCTTT
>NA|TRBJ2-7|NA|TRBV3-1/TRBV3-2
CASSQGGASYEQYF
TGTGCCAGCAGCCAAGGAGGAGCAAGCTACGAGCAGTACTTC
>NA|TRBJ2-2|NA|TRBV19
CASTGRVATGELFF
TGTGCCAGTACCGGCAGGGTCGCCACCGGGGAGCTGTTTTTT
>TRBD1|TRBJ1-4|NA|TRBV6-6
CASREPGQGSDKLFF
TGTGCCAGCAGGGAGCCGGGACAGGGGAGTGATAAACTGTTTTTT